The 20 T cell receptor beta chains in this list originate from one sample, sequenced in a study of T-cell reconstitution after alpha-beta-depleted transplantation in children. Unique molecular identifiers were incorporated into the prepared TCRbeta library. A single record per CDR3 protein comes from TCRdb applying MiXCR to the PCR reads. In the table there are 600,000 or so distinct CDR3 sequences, 23% of which are singletons. The input for sequencing was PBMCs, mostly from graft donor cells, taken 360 days after TCRalphabeta/CD19-depleted stem cell transplant. The receptors stem from a boy under two years old who had a stem cell transplant for acute myeloid leukemia, so the T cells may come from the graft donor.

The V and J genes are TRBV5-1 and TRBJ2-3; D tentatively reads TRBD1 or TRBD2 (6 bases each). CDR3 length equals 15 residues. Germline CDR1 and CDR2: SGHRS and YFSETQ. Trimming cost V 5 bases and J 9 bases, with 22 bases left between them. This CDR3 is CASSRWTEGGGTQYF. The CDR3 nucleotides are TGCGCCAGCAGTCGGTGGACAGAGGGAGGTGGGACGCAGTATTTT.

In its sample, this clonotype was seen many times. V is TRBV10-3 and J is TRBJ2-1; possibly TRBD2 for D (7 bases). CDR1 and CDR2 (germline): ENHRY, SYGVKD. V shed 4 bases and J shed 4 bases, with 14 bases lying between them. The CDR3 has 15 residues. The CDR3 is CAISVGGGMYNEQFF. The CDR3 DNA follows: TGTGCCATCAGTGTGGGAGGGGGAATGTACAATGAGCAGTTCTTC.

This clonotype appeared many times. The chain couples TRBV20-1 to TRBJ1-5; D unresolved. The CDR3 contains 14 residues. With 6 bases removed from V and 4 bases from J, the gap between germline ends came to 16 bases. Germline V gene data show CDR1 as DFQATT and CDR2 as SNEGSKA (reference sequence). CDR3: CSAIDTLANQPQHF. The DNA of the CDR3 is TGCAGTGCAATTGACACACTGGCGAATCAGCCCCAGCATTTT.

This clonotype was detected ten times or more. The chain joins TRBV19 to TRBJ2-3, with 7 positions matching TRBD1. Trimming at V came to 4 bases and at J to 1 base, leaving 14 bases not matched to a gene. There are 18 residues in the CDR3. Germline lookup yields CDR1 LNHDA and CDR2 SQIVND (reference sequence). The DNA for the CDR3 is TGTGCCAGTAGTAGCCGTGGATCCCCAGGGGGAGGCACAGATACGCAGTATTTT. This codes for CASSSRGSPGGGTDTQYF.

The chain carries TRBV9 and TRBJ2-1; D gene unclear. Trimming removed 4 bases from V and 4 bases from J, with 18 bases in between. This CDR3 has 16 residues. Germline lookup yields CDR1 SGDLS and CDR2 YYNGEE. The CDR3 DNA reads TGTGCCAGCAGCCTCCGACATCGGTTTGGGTACAATGAGCAGTTCTTC. It encodes CASSLRHRFGYNEQFF.

Only a few counts were recorded for this clonotype. The gene calls are TRBV20-1 and TRBJ2-1; D could derive from TRBD1 or TRBD2 (6 bases each). The CDR3 runs 14 residues. Germline assignment: CDR1 DFQATT and CDR2 SNEGSKA (reference sequence). CDR3 residues: CSLLKGGRNNEQFF. CDR3 DNA sequence: TGCAGCCTCCTGAAGGGGGGTCGAAACAATGAGCAGTTCTTC.

This chain joins TRBV28 and TRBJ2-3; 11 bases agree with TRBD1. The V and J ends lost 4 bases and 8 bases, in that order; junction bases with no gene match: 11. CDR3 size: 16 residues. Germline CDR1 and CDR2: MDHEN and SYDVKM. DNA for the CDR3: TGTGCCAGCAGTTCCAGGACAGGGGGCCTAATTTTTACGCAGTATTTT. This sequence encodes CASSSRTGGLIFTQYF.

The rearrangement uses TRBV7-8 and TRBJ2-3; 9 bases are a match to TRBD2. This CDR3 contains 18 residues. Germline CDR1 and CDR2: SGHVS and FQNEAQ. With V trimmed by 2 bases and J by 6 bases, 15 bases remained unmatched. The CDR3 sequence is CASSLPRESPSGADTQYF. The DNA for the CDR3 is TGTGCCAGCAGCTTACCTCGCGAATCTCCTAGCGGGGCGGATACGCAGTATTTT. Looking up the rest from reference TRBV7-8 and TRBJ2-3 gives the full variable domain: GAGVSQSPRYKVAKRGQDVALRCDPISGHVSLFWYQQALGQGPEFLTYFQNEAQLDKSGLPSDRFFAERPEGSVSTLKIQRTQQEDSAVYLCASSLPRESPSGADTQYFGPGTRLTVL.

This chain joins TRBV27 and TRBJ1-2; the D is unclear. In germline, CDR1 is MNHEY, CDR2 SMNVEV (reference sequence). With 10 bases removed from V and 7 bases from J, the gap between germline ends came to 13 bases. This CDR3 is built from 11 residues. In DNA, the CDR3 is TGTGCCACCCTTCTTCGGGGTGGCTACACCTTC. Protein product: CATLLRGGYTF.

This clonotype showed up just a few times. The genes are TRBV20-1 and TRBJ2-2; D not certain. This CDR3 comprises 13 residues. Trimming removed 6 bases at V and 6 bases at J, with 14 bases between. Germline V gene lookup returns CDR1 DFQATT and CDR2 SNEGSKA (reference sequence). Written as DNA, the CDR3 is TGCAGTGCCATCGATTTTAGCCCCGGGGAGCTGTTTTTT. Its protein is CSAIDFSPGELFF.

This clonotype has at least ten counts. The rearrangement uses TRBV4-1 and TRBJ2-3; D not resolved. Germline assignment: CDR1 MGHRA and CDR2 YSYEKL. The length of the CDR3 is 17 residues. The V and J ends lost 1 base and 0 bases respectively, with 14 bases between them. In DNA form, the CDR3 reads TGCGCCAGCAGCCAAGTTCCCCTGGCGGCTAGCACAGATACGCAGTATTTT. This translates into CASSQVPLAASTDTQYF.

This clonotype was counted between two and nine times. The V gene is TRBV21-1, the J gene TRBJ2-7; no check of the table's D call, TRBD2, against the DNA was made. TRBV21-1 is a recognized pseudogene. This CDR3 comprises 12 residues. The CDR3 loop is CASSSGPYEQYV. In nucleotides, the CDR3 is TGTGCCAGCAGCTCGGGCCCTTACGAGCAGTACGTC.

This clonotype was counted only a few times. The chain combines TRBV20-1 with TRBJ1-5; the D is unclear. The CDR3 length is 13 residues. CDR1 and CDR2 (germline): DFQATT, SNEGSKA (reference sequence). The V end was cut by 3 bases, the J end by 10 bases, with 16 bases between. DNA for the CDR3: TGCAGTGCTAGGGTCCGTAATGATTACCCCCAGCATTTT. Amino acid sequence: CSARVRNDYPQHF.

The genes are TRBV11-2 and TRBJ2-4, with D unclear. Germline V lookup: CDR1 SGHAT, CDR2 FQNNGV. This CDR3 contains 14 residues. V was pared by 1 base and J by 6 bases, with 10 bases between. CDR3 loop: CASSLGSVRNIQYF. CDR3 coding DNA: TGTGCCAGCAGCTTAGGTTCAGTTAGAAACATTCAGTACTTC.

This clonotype was seen repeatedly, ten times or more. The chain has TRBV20-1 and TRBJ2-3; D call uncertain. V shed 5 bases and J shed 0 bases, with 12 bases lying between them. Germline V gene sequence: CDR1 DFQATT, CDR2 SNEGSKA (reference sequence). The CDR3 runs 14 residues. CDR3 nucleotide sequence: TGCAGTGCTGAGAGCCGAAGTAGCACAGATACGCAGTATTTT. Its protein product is CSAESRSSTDTQYF.

In its sample, this clonotype was seen a few times. J is TRBJ2-3 and V is TRBV4-3; D is possibly TRBD1 or TRBD2 (7 bases each). The germline V gene encodes CDR1 LGHNA and CDR2 YSLEER. The V and J ends lost 2 bases and 1 base respectively, with 16 bases between them. The CDR3 extends over 17 amino acids. The CDR3 DNA is TGCGCCAGCAGCCAAAGCGGGACTGGACAGGGCACAGATACGCAGTATTTT. Translating gives CASSQSGTGQGTDTQYF.

This clonotype was observed a handful of times. This CDR3 is CASRSNSGPYEQYV. The CDR3 nucleotides read TGTGCCAGCAGGTCAAACAGTGGACCCTACGAGCAGTACGTC. The rearrangement joins TRBV6-1 to TRBJ2-7; no reliable D call. The CDR3 loop spans 14 amino acids. V lost 6 bases, J lost 2 bases, and 14 bases lay in between. Germline V gives CDR1 MNHNS, CDR2 SASEGT.

This rearrangement joins TRBV9 to TRBJ2-1; D is possibly TRBD1 or TRBD2 (6 bases each). Deletions cut 5 bases from V and 4 bases from J, with 16 bases between. Per the germline V gene, CDR1 is SGDLS and CDR2 is YYNGEE. The CDR3 contains 15 residues. The CDR3 DNA sequence: TGTGCCAGCAGTAGACAGGAGGGGATTTACAATGAGCAGTTCTTC. Encoded protein: CASSRQEGIYNEQFF. The full variable domain, with the rest looked up from reference TRBV9 and TRBJ2-1, is DSGVTQTPKHLITATGQRVTLRCSPRSGDLSVYWYQQSLDQGLQFLIQYYNGEERAKGNILERFSAQQFPDLHSELNLSSLELGDSALYFCASSRQEGIYNEQFFGPGTRLTVL.

This clonotype was seen many times. The chain couples TRBV18 to TRBJ2-7; the match to TRBD1 covers 7 bases. The V segment lost 3 bases and the J segment 3 bases; nucleotides outside the gene matches: 2. Germline CDR1 KGHSH, CDR2 LQKENI. CDR3 size: 13 residues. Written as DNA, the CDR3 is TGTGCCAGCTCACCGGGACAGTTCTACGAGCAGTACGTC. This codes for CASSPGQFYEQYV.

This clonotype was observed at least ten times. The rearrangement links TRBV20-1 to TRBJ1-5; 9 nucleotides agree with TRBD1. Germline V CDR1 and CDR2: DFQATT, SNEGSKA (reference sequence). The junction had 6 bases not matched to a gene; V was cut back by 0 bases and J by 6 bases. This CDR3 contains 15 residues. CDR3 residues: CSARDPGTGIQPQHF. Written as DNA, the CDR3 is TGCAGTGCTAGAGATCCCGGGACAGGGATTCAGCCCCAGCATTTT.